The rows below give T cell receptor beta chains drawn from one sample of a study of T cell repertoires in cytomegalovirus infection. These receptors have no identified antigens. MiXCR, applied by TCRdb to the reads, yields one record per CDR3 protein. The sample lists some 940,000 distinct CDR3 sequences, about 33% seen once, with 13% in the top ten. The specimen comprised cultured CD8+ T cells from PBMCs, sampled from culture after CMV antigen stimulation. All receptors come from a human donor in good health (CMV status not recorded). Some clones in this sample may be carry-over from other donors' samples. The CDR3 runs from the conserved cysteine through the conserved F or W. The order of the fields is V gene, CDR3 length, D gene, clone size, J gene, CDR3 protein, CDR3 DNA. The D gene is left open where the match is weak. Rows may omit the clone size; those that give it use once, few, many or a size class.

TRBV9	16	-	-	TRBJ2-4	CASSSRASQRGNIQYF	TGTGCCAGCAGCTCTCGGGCCTCCCAGAGGGGAAACATTCAGTACTTC
TRBV11-2	22	-	-	TRBJ2-3	CASSFPNPRGPLGPHSTDTQYF	TGTGCCAGCAGCTTCCCCAACCCCAGGGGCCCCTTAGGGCCTCATAGCACAGATACGCAGTATTTT
TRBV7-8	14	-	many	TRBJ2-3	CASSRPAYTDTQYF	TGTGCCAGCAGCCGTCCTGCCTACACAGATACGCAGTATTTT
TRBV6-8	17	-	once	TRBJ2-5	CASILAPGIGKQETQYF	TGTGCCAGCATTTTAGCCCCGGGTATCGGGAAGCAAGAGACCCAGTACTTC
TRBV2	14	-	few	TRBJ1-1	CASSPTSIKTEAFF	TGTGCCAGCAGCCCAACCTCCATAAAAACTGAAGCTTTCTTT
TRBV7-8	16	-	many	TRBJ1-4	CASSLEMGTLNEKLFF	TGTGCCAGCAGCTTAGAGATGGGAACTCTGAATGAAAAACTGTTTTTT
TRBV4-1	13	-	few	TRBJ1-2	CASSQGRTYGYTF	TGCGCCAGCAGCCAAGGACGGACGTATGGCTACACCTTC
TRBV12-5	13	-	-	TRBJ2-7	CASGFWGDYEQYF	TGTGCTAGTGGTTTTTGGGGAGACTACGAGCAGTACTTC
TRBV2	15	-	-	TRBJ2-3	CASSEGTGWIDTQYF	TGTGCCAGCAGTGAAGGCACAGGGTGGATAGATACGCAGTATTTT
TRBV4-1	16	TRBD2	-	TRBJ2-3	CASTGEWGGRSDTQYF	TGTGCCAGCACGGGGGAGTGGGGGGGGAGATCAGATACGCAGTATTTT
TRBV19	15	TRBD1	-	TRBJ2-7	CASTLPGQGSYEQYF	TGTGCCAGTACCCTACCGGGACAGGGTTCCTACGAGCAGTACTTC
TRBV6-6	16	TRBD1	few	TRBJ1-3	CASSKTGGLSGNTIYF	TGTGCCAGCAGTAAGACAGGGGGCCTTTCTGGAAACACCATATATTTT
TRBV12-3/TRBV12-4	15	-	-	TRBJ2-5	CASSRSDTARETQYF	TGTGCCAGCAGTCGCTCGGACACGGCACGAGAGACCCAGTACTTC
TRBV6-6	18	TRBD1	few	TRBJ2-4	CASSLSYPQGTHGYIQYF	TGTGCCAGCAGTTTGTCTTATCCACAGGGGACCCACGGGTACATTCAGTACTTC
TRBV6-6	12	-	-	TRBJ2-1	CASIRSGSEQFF	TGTGCCAGCATTAGGTCAGGGAGTGAGCAGTTCTTC
TRBV7-2	16	TRBD2	many	TRBJ2-3	CASSSPSGWGTDTQYF	TGTGCCAGCAGCTCCCCTAGCGGATGGGGCACAGATACGCAGTATTTT
TRBV7-6	15	TRBD1	-	TRBJ2-1	CASSFDSGQGWEQFF	TGTGCCAGCAGCTTTGACTCGGGACAGGGGTGGGAGCAGTTCTTC
TRBV12-3/TRBV12-4	18	-	many	TRBJ1-1	CASSSISIGGFLNTEAFF	TGTGCCAGCAGTTCCATCAGTATAGGGGGGTTTTTGAACACTGAAGCTTTCTTT
TRBV19	12	-	-	TRBJ2-3	CASSMQEDTQYF	TGTGCCAGTAGTATGCAGGAAGATACGCAGTATTTT
TRBV5-1	17	TRBD2	-	TRBJ2-1	CASTGWAGGGFYNEQFF	TGCGCCAGCACGGGTTGGGCCGGCGGGGGGTTTTACAATGAGCAGTTCTTC
TRBV19	16	-	-	TRBJ1-6	CASSIRGRRVSSPLHF	TGTGCCAGTAGTATTAGGGGCAGAAGAGTGAGTTCACCCCTCCACTTT
TRBV7-9	17	TRBD1	few	TRBJ1-5	CASSFEPGQGSDQPQHF	TGTGCCAGCAGCTTCGAACCGGGACAGGGTAGTGATCAGCCCCAGCATTTT
TRBV15	16	TRBD1	-	TRBJ2-2	CATSSPGTGGTGELFF	TGTGCCACCAGCAGCCCCGGGACAGGGGGAACCGGGGAGCTGTTTTTT
TRBV6-2/TRBV6-3	14	-	many	TRBJ1-1	CASSYVAPNTEAFF	TGTGCCAGCAGTTACGTGGCACCGAACACTGAAGCTTTCTTT
TRBV6-2/TRBV6-3	13	-	-	TRBJ1-1	CASRYRGDREAFF	TGTGCCAGCAGATATCGGGGCGATCGTGAAGCTTTCTTT
TRBV25-1	15	-	-	TRBJ1-1	CASRRVEGMNTEAFF	TGTGCCAGCAGGAGGGTGGAGGGGATGAACACTGAAGCTTTCTTT
TRBV11-2	15	-	few	TRBJ2-6	CASSLDRSGANVLTF	TGTGCCAGCAGCTTAGACAGGTCTGGGGCCAACGTCCTGACTTTC
TRBV7-9	16	TRBD1	many	TRBJ1-1	CASSLQARGMNTEAFF	TGTGCCAGCAGCTTACAAGCCAGGGGGATGAACACTGAAGCTTTCTTT
TRBV4-1	15	TRBD1	-	TRBJ1-4	CASSHGTGRYEKLFF	TGCGCCAGCAGCCACGGGACAGGCAGATATGAAAAACTGTTTTTT
TRBV6-1	13	-	-	TRBJ1-5	CASSYMQGQPQHF	TGTGCCAGCAGTTACATGCAGGGTCAGCCCCAGCATTTT
TRBV7-8	17	-	many	TRBJ2-1	CASSLRQASSSYNEQFF	TGTGCCAGCAGCCTCAGACAGGCCTCGAGCTCCTACAATGAGCAGTTCTTC
TRBV12-3/TRBV12-4	13	-	few	TRBJ2-3	CASSLSLLDTQYF	TGTGCCAGCAGTTTATCACTACTAGATACGCAGTATTTT
TRBV6-1	14	-	few	TRBJ2-7	CASSPSGSSYEQYF	TGTGCCAGCAGTCCGTCCGGCAGCTCCTACGAGCAGTACTTC
TRBV4-1	19	-	-	TRBJ2-1	CASSQGLGEGRGMYNEQFF	TGTGCCAGCAGCCAAGGATTGGGGGAGGGCAGGGGGATGTACAATGAGCAGTTCTTC
TRBV7-2	15	-	few	TRBJ2-5	CASSPWTGEGETQYF	TGTGCCAGCAGCCCCTGGACCGGCGAAGGAGAGACCCAGTACTTC
TRBV19	16	-	-	TRBJ2-1	CASSINPGANYNEQFF	TGTGCCAGTAGTATAAATCCGGGCGCAAATTACAATGAGCAGTTCTTC
TRBV27	15	TRBD1	-	TRBJ1-1	CASSPWTGWDTEAFF	TGTGCCAGCAGCCCCTGGACAGGATGGGACACTGAAGCTTTCTTT
TRBV7-6	16	TRBD1	-	TRBJ1-5	CASSPYATGGNQPQHF	TGTGCCAGCAGCCCATACGCCACAGGGGGCAATCAGCCCCAGCATTTT
TRBV6-5	18	-	many	TRBJ1-2	CASSYSVGWGARDYGYTF	TGTGCCAGCAGTTACTCGGTCGGTTGGGGGGCGCGGGACTATGGCTACACCTTC
TRBV2	14	-	-	TRBJ1-1	CASSELHGSTEAFF	TGTGCCAGCAGTGAACTCCACGGGAGCACTGAAGCTTTCTTT
TRBV6-2/TRBV6-3	12	-	few	TRBJ1-5	CASSFGSQPQHF	TGTGCCAGCAGTTTCGGGAGTCAGCCCCAGCATTTT
TRBV7-9	12	-	few	TRBJ1-2	CASSVTGYGYTF	TGTGCCAGCAGCGTAACAGGTTATGGCTACACCTTC
TRBV7-2	15	-	many	TRBJ2-5	CASSLQGSTQETQYF	TGTGCCAGCAGCTTACAGGGCTCTACACAAGAGACCCAGTACTTC
TRBV27	16	-	once	TRBJ2-1	CASSLYDRGTYNEQFF	TGTGCCAGCAGTTTATATGATCGGGGTACCTACAATGAGCAGTTCTTC
TRBV27	17	-	-	TRBJ2-5	CASSFGGGGRVGETQYF	TGTGCCAGCAGTTTCGGTGGGGGGGGCCGAGTAGGAGAGACCCAGTACTTC
TRBV6-1	15	TRBD1	-	TRBJ1-2	CASSLYDRGHGGYTF	TGTGCCAGCAGCCTCTACGACAGGGGGCATGGTGGCTACACCTTC